This TCR beta chain appears in the sequencing data of a study of blood T cells in healthy people across ages. Notes on the study in general: CMV infection status of these donors was not known. Estimated diversity across one million T cells was deemed an underestimate.

Unmatched junction bases numbered 11, after V lost 0 bases and J lost 7 bases. The CDR3 is 16 residues long. The V gene's germline CDR1 is SGHKS and CDR2 YYEKEE (reference sequence). This clonotype has only a few counts. Its antigen remains unidentified. For the second PCR, which ran for roughly 7 to 11 cycles, a sample-barcoded 5' primer and a J-beta primer mix were used. TCRdb processed the 5' RACE reads anew with MiXCR; each CDR3 protein has one entry. This sample carries fewer than 2,000,000 distinct CDR3 sequences, roughly a third of them seen once, and the ten largest clones take roughly 12%. With each sample, at least 5 micrograms of total RNA were extracted.

The receptor was isolated from a woman aged 25 to 39 in good health. Sequencing was done on a sample of blood. The chain employs TRBV5-5 and TRBJ1-2; 8 bases map to TRBD1. In DNA form, the CDR3 reads TGTGCCAGCAGCTTGGTTTCAGGGGGCAGCAACGGTGGCTACACCTTC. Translating it yields CASSLVSGGSNGGYTF.